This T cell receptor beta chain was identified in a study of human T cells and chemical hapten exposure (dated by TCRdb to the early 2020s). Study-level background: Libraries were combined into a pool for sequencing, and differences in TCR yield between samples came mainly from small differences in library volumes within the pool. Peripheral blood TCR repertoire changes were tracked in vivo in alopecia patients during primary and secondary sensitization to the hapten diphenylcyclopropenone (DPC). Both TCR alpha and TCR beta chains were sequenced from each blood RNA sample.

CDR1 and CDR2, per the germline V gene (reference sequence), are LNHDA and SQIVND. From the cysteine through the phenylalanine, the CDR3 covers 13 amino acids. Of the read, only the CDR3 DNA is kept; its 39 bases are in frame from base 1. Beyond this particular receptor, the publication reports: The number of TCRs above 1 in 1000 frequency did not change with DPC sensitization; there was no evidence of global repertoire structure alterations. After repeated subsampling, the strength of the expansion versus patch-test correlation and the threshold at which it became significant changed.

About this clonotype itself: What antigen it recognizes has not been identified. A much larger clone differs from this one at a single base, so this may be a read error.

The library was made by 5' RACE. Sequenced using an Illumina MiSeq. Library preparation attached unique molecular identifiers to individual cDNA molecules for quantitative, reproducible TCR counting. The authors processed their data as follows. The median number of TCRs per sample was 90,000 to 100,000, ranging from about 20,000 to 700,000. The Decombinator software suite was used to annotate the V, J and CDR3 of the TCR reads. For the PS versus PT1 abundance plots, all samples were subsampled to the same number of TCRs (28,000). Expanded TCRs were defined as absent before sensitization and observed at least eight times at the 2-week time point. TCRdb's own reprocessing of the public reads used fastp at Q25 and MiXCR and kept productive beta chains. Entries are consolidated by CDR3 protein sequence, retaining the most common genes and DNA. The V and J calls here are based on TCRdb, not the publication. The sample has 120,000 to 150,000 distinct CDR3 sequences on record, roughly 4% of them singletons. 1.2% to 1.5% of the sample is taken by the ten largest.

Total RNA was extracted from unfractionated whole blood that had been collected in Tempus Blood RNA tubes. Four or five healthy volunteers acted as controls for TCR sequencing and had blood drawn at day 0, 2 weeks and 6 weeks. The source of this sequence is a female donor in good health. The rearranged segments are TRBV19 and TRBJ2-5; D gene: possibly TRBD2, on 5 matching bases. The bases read TGTACCAGCCACCAAGCGGCAATCTCGACCCAGTACTTC. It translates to CTSHQAAISTQYF.